Following are 20 T cell receptor beta chains from one sample sequenced in a study of cytomegalovirus exposure and HLA in healthy donors. The method was immunoSEQ multiplex PCR; TCRdb's version includes in-frame clones alone and lacks a portion of them. The sample carries 150,000 to 200,000 clones, around 86% recorded once. Material: PBMCs. These TCRs come from a man aged 25 to 40 in good health and CMV-seropositive.

The chain uses TRBV6-5 and TRBJ2-5; the D call may be TRBD1 or TRBD2 (5 bases each). The CDR3 runs 11 residues. Germline-derived CDR1 and CDR2 are MNHEY and SVGAGI. V shed 2 bases and J shed 7 bases, with 5 bases lying between them. The CDR3 spells CASSYGGTQYF. CDR3 in DNA: TGTGCCAGCAGTTACGGGGGGACCCAGTACTTC.

The V and J genes are TRBV6-5 and TRBJ2-7, with 11 positions matching TRBD1. V was clipped by 6 bases and J by 4 bases; unmatched bases: 5. The CDR3 has 14 amino acids. Germline V CDR1 and CDR2: MNHEY, SVGAGI. The CDR3 loop reads CASRSDRGPYEQYF. CDR3 bases: TGTGCCAGCAGATCGGACAGGGGGCCGTACGAGCAGTACTTC.

This clone was seen more than once but under ten times. The chain uses TRBV30 and TRBJ1-2; D is perhaps TRBD1 (5 bases). The CDR3 length is 13 residues. In germline, CDR1 is GTSNPN, CDR2 SVGIG (reference sequence). Trimming removed 2 bases from V and 4 bases from J, with 11 bases in between. The DNA of the CDR3 is TGTGCCTGGAGTTCTCAGGGTAGCTATGGCTACACCTTC. It is translated as CAWSSQGSYGYTF.

This rearrangement joins TRBV5-1 to TRBJ2-2; 7 bases are shared with TRBD1. The CDR3 is 14 residues long. Germline CDR1 SGHRS, CDR2 YFSETQ. After removal of 1 base from V and 3 bases from J, the junction contained 0 bases not matched to a gene. The DNA for the CDR3 is TGCGCCAGCAGCTTGACAGGGGACACCGGGGAGCTGTTTTTT. It encodes CASSLTGDTGELFF.

The chain carries TRBV18 and TRBJ1-2; D gene ambiguous. The germline V and J ends were trimmed by 3 bases and 1 base, with 6 bases remaining between them. Germline V gene sequence: CDR1 KGHSH, CDR2 LQKENI. The CDR3 sequence is 13 residues long. This chain's CDR3 is CASSPTDNYGYTF. The CDR3 DNA reads as TGTGCCAGCTCACCGACGGATAACTATGGCTACACCTTC. The whole variable domain, filled in from reference TRBV18 and TRBJ1-2, reads NAGVMQNPRHLVRRRGQEARLRCSPMKGHSHVYWYRQLPEEGLKFMVYLQKENIIDESGMPKERFSAEFPKEGPSILRIQQVVRGDSAAYFCASSPTDNYGYTFGSGTRLTVV.

The chain joins TRBV27 to TRBJ2-7; D ambiguous. Germline lookup yields CDR1 MNHEY and CDR2 SMNVEV (reference sequence). CDR3 length equals 14 residues. Trimming took 3 bases from V and 2 from J, leaving 11 bases between them. The CDR3 bases are TGTGCCAGCAGTTTGGACGGACCGACCTACGAGCAGTACTTC. Translating it yields CASSLDGPTYEQYF.

Remarks on this clone: Other DNA sequences from this sample encode an identical CDR3 as well. The chain is built from TRBV6-6 and TRBJ1-5, with D perhaps matching TRBD1 (5 bases). The germline gives CDR1 MNHNY, CDR2 SVGAGI (reference sequence). The germline V and J ends were trimmed by 1 base and 2 bases, with 6 bases remaining between them. The CDR3 covers 14 residues. The DNA of the CDR3 is TGTGCCAGCAGTTACTTAGGGGGCAATCAGCCCCAGCATTTT. Translated: CASSYLGGNQPQHF.

As DNA, the CDR3 is TGTGCCAGCAGTCCCTCGGGACAGGGAAACGAGCAGTACTTC. Protein product: CASSPSGQGNEQYF. This rearrangement joins TRBV28 to TRBJ2-7; 9 bases agree with TRBD1. V dropped 5 bases and J dropped 5; count of bases not matched to a gene: 7. Germline V gene lookup returns CDR1 MDHEN and CDR2 SYDVKM. The CDR3 consists of 14 residues.

The chain employs TRBV29-1 and TRBJ1-5, with D unresolved. The CDR3 totals 13 residues. The V gene's germline CDR1 is SQVTM and CDR2 ANQGSEA. The V and J ends lost 4 bases and 7 bases respectively, with 14 bases between them. For the CDR3, the DNA is TGCAGCGTTGGGGTGGGTGGTTGGCAGCCCCAGCATTTT. Translation gives CSVGVGGWQPQHF.

This clone has only one observation. V usage is TRBV28 and J usage is TRBJ2-4, with D unclear. The CDR3 has 14 amino acids. The V and J ends lost 3 bases and 1 base respectively, with 7 bases between them. Germline lookup yields CDR1 MDHEN and CDR2 SYDVKM. CDR3 DNA: TGTGCCAGCAGTTTGGCAGGCGCCAAAAACATTCAGTACTTC. Protein product: CASSLAGAKNIQYF. The entire variable domain, with the rest obtained from reference TRBV28 and TRBJ2-4, is as follows: DVKVTQSSRYLVKRTGEKVFLECVQDMDHENMFWYRQDPGLGLRLIYFSYDVKMKEKGDIPEGYSVSREKKERFSLILESASTNQTSMYLCASSLAGAKNIQYFGAGTRLSVL.

This sequence joins TRBV11-2 and TRBJ2-5; tentatively, D is TRBD2 (7 bases). V dropped 5 bases and J dropped 5 bases, with 18 bases sitting between them. Germline V gene lookup returns CDR1 SGHAT and CDR2 FQNNGV. The CDR3 consists of 15 residues. CDR3 sequence reads: CASSPGGGVLETQYF. Here the CDR3 DNA reads TGTGCCAGCAGCCCCGGAGGGGGGGTATTGGAGACCCAGTACTTC.

This chain uses TRBV30 with TRBJ1-6, with D maybe TRBD1 (5 bases). Trimming took off 3 bases at V and 7 bases at J, with 13 bases between the two ends. This CDR3 region has 14 residues. Germline loops: CDR1 GTSNPN, CDR2 SVGIG (reference sequence). The CDR3 bases are TGTGCCTGGAGCGGAGACGGGGGGAATTCACCCCTCCACTTT. It specifies CAWSGDGGNSPLHF.

The chain links TRBV29-1 to TRBJ2-2, with a weak D call TRBD1 (5 bases). The V end was cut by 6 bases, the J end by 5 bases, with 7 bases between. The CDR3 has 11 amino acids. Germline CDR1 reads SQVTM; CDR2 reads ANQGSEA. This CDR3 reads CSVRETGELFF. DNA of the CDR3: TGCAGCGTCAGGGAAACCGGGGAGCTGTTTTTT.

This clone was detected only once. The CDR3 DNA reads as TGTGCCAGCAGTGAACGCCGGCGGAACACTGAAGCTTTCTTT. Protein product: CASSERRRNTEAFF. This sequence joins TRBV2 and TRBJ1-1; D is uncertain. The V and J ends lost 2 bases and 1 base respectively, with 8 bases between them. Germline values: CDR1 SNHLY, CDR2 FYNNEI. This CDR3 comprises 14 residues.

The chain couples TRBV4-1 to TRBJ2-1, with 8 nucleotides matching TRBD2. Germline V lookup: CDR1 MGHRA, CDR2 YSYEKL. With V trimmed by 10 bases and J by 7 bases, 3 bases remained unmatched. The CDR3 runs to 11 residues. The DNA of the CDR3 is TGCGCCACCGGGGGGGCTAATGAGCAGTTCTTC. Amino acids: CATGGANEQFF.

The chain recombines TRBV6-8 with TRBJ2-2; TRBD2 agrees at 8 bases. J gave up 5 bases and V 2 bases, and 4 bases lay outside the gene matches. This CDR3 is built from 15 residues. Germline assignment: CDR1 MNHGY and CDR2 SAAAGT. The CDR3 DNA follows: TGTGCCAGCAGTTACGGGCCTAGCGGGACCGGGGAGCTGTTTTTT. Its translation: CASSYGPSGTGELFF.

This chain joins TRBV4-3 and TRBJ1-3; 7 positions match TRBD1. The germline V gene has CDR1 LGHNA and CDR2 YSLEER. The CDR3 has 15 residues. With 4 bases clipped from V and 2 bases from J, the junction kept 5 bases outside the gene matches. CDR3 region: CASSPSTGTGNTIYF. CDR3 nucleotide sequence: TGCGCCAGCAGCCCATCGACAGGGACTGGAAACACCATATATTTT.

This chain connects TRBV7-9 to TRBJ1-2; D not resolved. V was cut by 1 base and J by 5 bases, with 8 bases left in between. This CDR3 is 13 amino acids long. The germline CDR1 and CDR2 sequences are SEHNR and FQNEAQ (reference sequence). In DNA, the CDR3 is TGTGCCAGCAGCTTAGAGGGTCTTTATGGCTACACCTTC. Its protein product is CASSLEGLYGYTF.

This chain uses TRBV9 with TRBJ2-7; 10 positions match TRBD1. V was clipped by 4 bases and J by 0 bases; unmatched bases: 7. The CDR3 has 16 amino acids. CDR1 and CDR2 (germline): SGDLS, YYNGEE. CDR3 protein: CASSSSDRGLSYEQYF. The CDR3 DNA is TGTGCCAGCAGCTCCAGTGACAGGGGGCTCTCCTACGAGCAGTACTTC.

The CDR3 loop reads CASSFAGANTGELFF. CDR3 in DNA: TGCGCCAGCAGCTTCGCAGGGGCGAACACCGGGGAGCTGTTTTTT. The gene calls are TRBV5-1 and TRBJ2-2, with D perhaps matching TRBD1 (6 bases). CDR1 SGHRS and CDR2 YFSETQ come from the germline V gene. The CDR3 extends over 15 amino acids. Trimming took off 2 bases at V and 0 bases at J, with 8 bases between the two ends.